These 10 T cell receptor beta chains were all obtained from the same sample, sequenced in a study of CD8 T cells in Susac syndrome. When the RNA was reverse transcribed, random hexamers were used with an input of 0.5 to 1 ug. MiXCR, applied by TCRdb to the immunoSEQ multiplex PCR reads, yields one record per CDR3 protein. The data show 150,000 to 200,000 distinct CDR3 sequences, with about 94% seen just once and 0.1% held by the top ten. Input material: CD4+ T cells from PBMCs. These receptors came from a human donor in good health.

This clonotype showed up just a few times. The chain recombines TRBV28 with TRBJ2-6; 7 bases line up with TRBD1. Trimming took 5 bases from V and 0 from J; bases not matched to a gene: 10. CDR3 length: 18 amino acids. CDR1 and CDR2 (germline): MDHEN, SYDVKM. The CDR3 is CASSPETGPYSGANVLTF. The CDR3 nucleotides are TGTGCCAGCAGTCCAGAGACAGGGCCTTACTCTGGGGCCAACGTCCTGACTTTC.

CDR3 sequence reads: CASSLGLAGGVQETQYF. The DNA for the CDR3 is TGTGCCAGCAGCTTAGGACTAGCGGGGGGAGTCCAAGAGACCCAGTACTTC. V and J are TRBV7-6 and TRBJ2-5; 13 nucleotides match TRBD2. The junction had 3 bases not matched to a gene; V was cut back by 1 base and J by 1 base. The CDR3 extends over 17 amino acids. Germline V CDR1 and CDR2: SGHVS, FNYEAQ. The full variable domain, completed using reference TRBV7-6 and TRBJ2-5, is GAGVSQSPRYKVTKRGQDVALRCDPISGHVSLYWYRQALGQGPEFLTYFNYEAQQDKSGLPNDRFSAERPEGSISTLTIQRTEQRDSAMYRCASSLGLAGGVQETQYFGPGTRLLVL.

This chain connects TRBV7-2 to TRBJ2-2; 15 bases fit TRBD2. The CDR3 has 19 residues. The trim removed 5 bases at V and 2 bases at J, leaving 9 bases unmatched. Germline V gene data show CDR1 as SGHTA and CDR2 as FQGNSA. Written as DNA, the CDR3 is TGTGCCAGCAGCCCGTCGGGACTAGCGGGGGGCCCCAACACCGGGGAGCTGTTTTTT. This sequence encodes CASSPSGLAGGPNTGELFF.

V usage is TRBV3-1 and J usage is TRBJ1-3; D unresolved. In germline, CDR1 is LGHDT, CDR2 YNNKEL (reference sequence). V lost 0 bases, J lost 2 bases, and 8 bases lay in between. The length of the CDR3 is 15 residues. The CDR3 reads CASSQEDRPGNTIYF. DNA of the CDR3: TGTGCCAGCAGCCAAGAGGATCGCCCTGGAAACACCATATATTTT.

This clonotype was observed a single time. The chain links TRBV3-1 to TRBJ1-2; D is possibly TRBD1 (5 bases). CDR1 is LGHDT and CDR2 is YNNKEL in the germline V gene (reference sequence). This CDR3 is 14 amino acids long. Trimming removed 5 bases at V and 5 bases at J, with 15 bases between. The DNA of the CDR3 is TGTGCCAGCAGCTCTCGGGGCGCCGGGTATGGCTACACCTTC. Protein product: CASSSRGAGYGYTF.

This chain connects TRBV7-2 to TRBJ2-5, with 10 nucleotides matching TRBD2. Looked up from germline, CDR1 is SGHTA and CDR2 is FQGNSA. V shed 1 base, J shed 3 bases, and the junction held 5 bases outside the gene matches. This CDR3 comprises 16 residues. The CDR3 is CASSLVSGGAEETQYF. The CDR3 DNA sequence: TGTGCCAGCAGCTTAGTGAGCGGGGGGGCCGAAGAGACCCAGTACTTC.

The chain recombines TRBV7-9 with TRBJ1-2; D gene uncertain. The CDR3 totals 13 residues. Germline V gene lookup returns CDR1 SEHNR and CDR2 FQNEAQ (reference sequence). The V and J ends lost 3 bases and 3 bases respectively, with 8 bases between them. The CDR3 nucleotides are TGTGCCAGCAGCTTTGAGACGGACTATGGCTACACCTTC. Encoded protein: CASSFETDYGYTF.

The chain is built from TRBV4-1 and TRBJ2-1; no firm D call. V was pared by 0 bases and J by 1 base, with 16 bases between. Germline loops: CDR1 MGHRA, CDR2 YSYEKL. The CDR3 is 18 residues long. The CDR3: CASSQDFVFATSYNEQFF. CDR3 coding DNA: TGCGCCAGCAGCCAAGACTTCGTCTTCGCCACTTCCTACAATGAGCAGTTCTTC.

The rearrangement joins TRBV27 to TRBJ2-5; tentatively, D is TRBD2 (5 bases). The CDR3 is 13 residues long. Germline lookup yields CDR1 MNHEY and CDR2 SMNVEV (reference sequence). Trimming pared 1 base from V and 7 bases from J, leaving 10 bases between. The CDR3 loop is CASSLFREATQYF. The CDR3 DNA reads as TGTGCCAGCAGTTTATTTCGGGAAGCGACCCAGTACTTC.

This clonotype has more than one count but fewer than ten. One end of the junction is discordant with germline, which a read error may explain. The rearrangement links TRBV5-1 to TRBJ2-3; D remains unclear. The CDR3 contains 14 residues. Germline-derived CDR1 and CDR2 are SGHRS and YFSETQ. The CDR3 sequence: CASSLAGPTDTQYF. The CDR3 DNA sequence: TGTGCCAGCAGCCTCGCTGGACCCACAGATACGCAGTATTTT.